These 22 T cell receptor beta chains share one sample of origin, sequenced in a study of T cell changes during pregnancy in multiple sclerosis. Assay: immunoSEQ multiplex PCR; the TCRdb copy retains only in-frame clones and omits some. Of some 60,000 clones listed, 90% are singletons. The sample in question was peripheral blood, obtained in the first trimester of pregnancy. Receptor source: a female donor in good health, enrolled as a control in a pregnancy study.

The chain is built from TRBV7-2 and TRBJ2-5, with D maybe TRBD2 (6 bases). Germline loops: CDR1 SGHTA, CDR2 FQGNSA. Trimming took 1 base from V and 2 from J, leaving 11 bases between them. The CDR3 sequence is 15 residues long. The CDR3 spells CASSLVVSGQETQYF. The CDR3 nucleotides read TGTGCCAGCAGCTTAGTTGTGAGCGGGCAAGAGACCCAGTACTTC.

CDR3 sequence: CASSLVRESEQFF. The DNA of the CDR3 is TGTGCCAGCAGCTTAGTCCGGGAGAGTGAGCAGTTCTTC. This rearrangement joins TRBV7-6 to TRBJ2-1, with a possible D match to TRBD2 (6 bases). Germline V gene sequence: CDR1 SGHVS, CDR2 FNYEAQ. V shed 1 base and J shed 9 bases, with 10 bases lying between them. The CDR3 extends over 13 amino acids.

This rearrangement joins TRBV27 to TRBJ1-1, with D unresolved. The CDR3 runs 14 residues. The ends were cut back, 3 bases at V and 0 bases at J, with 8 bases in the middle. CDR1 and CDR2 (germline): MNHEY, SMNVEV (reference sequence). DNA of the CDR3: TGTGCCAGCAGTTTCGCAGGTATGAACACTGAAGCTTTCTTT. As protein: CASSFAGMNTEAFF.

CDR3 in DNA: TGTGCCAGCAGCTCTTTGTCCGTCACCGGGGAGCTGTTTTTT. Amino acids: CASSSLSVTGELFF. The genes are TRBV5-4 and TRBJ2-2; D gene unclear. Germline-derived CDR1 and CDR2 are SGHNT and YYREEE (reference sequence). The CDR3 totals 14 residues. V was trimmed by 3 bases and J by 4 bases, leaving 10 bases between them.

This sequence joins TRBV7-6 and TRBJ2-4, with 7 bases aligning to TRBD1. Germline assignment: CDR1 SGHVS and CDR2 FNYEAQ. The CDR3 spans 19 residues. The V segment lost 1 base and the J segment 0 bases; nucleotides outside the gene matches: 12. CDR3 region: CASSLGGQFTSLAKNIQYF. The DNA of the CDR3 is TGTGCCAGCAGCTTAGGGGGACAGTTTACCTCCCTAGCCAAAAACATTCAGTACTTC.

The chain joins TRBV6-6 to TRBJ2-1; 8 bases match TRBD2. CDR3 length equals 14 residues. J gave up 8 bases and V 3 bases, and 6 bases lay outside the gene matches. The germline gives CDR1 MNHNY, CDR2 SVGAGI (reference sequence). The DNA for the CDR3 is TGTGCCAGCAGTTATAGCGGGATAGGGTATGAGCAGTTCTTC. Its protein product is CASSYSGIGYEQFF.

The V and J genes are TRBV11-3 and TRBJ1-3; 9 nucleotides agree with TRBD1. The V and J ends lost 1 base and 2 bases, in that order; junction bases with no gene match: 6. The CDR3 is 17 amino acids. Germline V CDR1 and CDR2: SGHNT, YENEEA. This CDR3 is CASSLGGTGPTGNTIYF. The CDR3 region has the DNA TGTGCCAGCAGCTTAGGAGGGACAGGGCCAACTGGAAACACCATATATTTT.

The J gene is TRBJ2-2, the V gene TRBV7-9, with 11 bases that match TRBD2. The CDR3 has 15 residues. Unmatched junction bases numbered 4, after V lost 5 bases and J lost 5 bases. CDR1 is SEHNR and CDR2 is FQNEAQ in the germline V gene (reference sequence). The CDR3 sequence is CASSALAGGTGELFF. In DNA, the CDR3 is TGTGCCAGCAGCGCCCTAGCGGGAGGAACCGGGGAGCTGTTTTTT.

The V call is TRBV30, the J call TRBJ1-2, with a possible D match to TRBD1 (5 bases). The germline V gene has CDR1 GTSNPN and CDR2 SVGIG (reference sequence). This CDR3 has 16 residues. Trimming stripped 0 bases from V and 0 bases from J, with 14 bases between. CDR3 sequence reads: CAWSVSRVPTNYGYTF. The DNA for the CDR3 is TGTGCCTGGAGTGTATCCAGGGTCCCCACTAACTATGGCTACACCTTC.

This clone appeared once. The J gene is TRBJ2-2, the V gene TRBV6-1; D remains unclear. The germline CDR1 and CDR2 sequences are MNHNS and SASEGT. The ends were cut back, 8 bases at V and 1 base at J, with 5 bases in the middle. The CDR3 is 12 amino acids. This CDR3 reads CASSGNTGELFF. DNA for the CDR3: TGTGCCAGCTCAGGGAACACCGGGGAGCTGTTTTTT.

V and J are TRBV7-6 and TRBJ2-3, with TRBD1 matching over 12 bases. Trimming took 11 bases from V and 2 from J; bases not matched to a gene: 14. CDR1 SGHVS and CDR2 FNYEAQ come from the germline V gene. This CDR3 has 17 amino acids. Written as DNA, the CDR3 is TGTGCCGGACGTCCGGGACAGGGGGCTCCCAACACAGATACGCAGTATTTT. This gives the protein CAGRPGQGAPNTDTQYF.

This chain's CDR3 is CASSPAEQSYTGELFF. The CDR3 DNA reads as TGTGCCAGCAGTCCCGCCGAACAGTCTTACACCGGGGAGCTGTTTTTT. The chain couples TRBV28 to TRBJ2-2, with D unclear. This CDR3 spans 16 amino acids. Germline V gene data show CDR1 as MDHEN and CDR2 as SYDVKM. The V end was cut by 5 bases, the J end by 3 bases, with 16 bases between.

This CDR3 reads CASRLAGGDIQYF. The CDR3 region has the DNA TGTGCCAGCAGGTTAGCGGGTGGGGACATTCAGTACTTC. The J gene is TRBJ2-4, the V gene TRBV27; 7 nucleotides agree with TRBD2. The CDR3 spans 13 residues. After removal of 6 bases from V and 8 bases from J, the junction contained 7 bases not matched to a gene. The germline CDR1 and CDR2 sequences are MNHEY and SMNVEV (reference sequence).

This clone was recorded only once. The chain uses TRBV28 and TRBJ2-7; a weak D match, TRBD1 (6 bases). V was pared by 5 bases and J by 0 bases, with 17 bases between. Germline CDR1 MDHEN, CDR2 SYDVKM. This CDR3 is 16 amino acids long. The CDR3 here is CASSTTGRPSSYEQYF. In DNA, the CDR3 is TGTGCCAGCAGTACAACAGGGCGCCCCAGCTCCTACGAGCAGTACTTC.

The rearrangement uses TRBV5-1 and TRBJ2-5; D unclear. Trimming pared 2 bases from V and 1 base from J, leaving 6 bases between. This CDR3 has 13 residues. Germline CDR1 and CDR2: SGHRS and YFSETQ. The CDR3 sequence is CASSFGAQETQYF. CDR3 DNA: TGCGCCAGCAGCTTTGGAGCCCAAGAGACCCAGTACTTC.

J is TRBJ1-2 and V is TRBV19, with D tentatively TRBD1 (5 bases). The CDR3 has 14 residues. With 6 bases removed from V and 8 bases from J, the gap between germline ends came to 19 bases. Germline lookup yields CDR1 LNHDA and CDR2 SQIVND (reference sequence). CDR3 amino acids: CASRFSGVTEGYTF. The DNA for the CDR3 is TGTGCCAGTAGATTCTCGGGGGTTACGGAGGGCTACACCTTC.

This clone was counted a single time. This CDR3 is CASVLLGGEQYF. CDR3 DNA: TGTGCCAGCGTTCTGTTAGGGGGAGAGCAGTACTTC. The gene calls are TRBV6-1 and TRBJ2-7; weak D call: TRBD1 (6 bases). V dropped 8 bases and J dropped 7 bases, with 15 bases sitting between them. Germline V gene sequence: CDR1 MNHNS, CDR2 SASEGT. This CDR3 has 12 residues.

The rearrangement joins TRBV7-8 to TRBJ2-2; weak D call: TRBD1 (6 bases). This CDR3 region has 14 residues. Trimming took 8 bases from V and 6 from J, leaving 16 bases between them. CDR1 and CDR2 from the germline V gene are SGHVS and FQNEAQ. This chain's CDR3 is CASLWQGSAGELFF. The CDR3 DNA reads as TGTGCCAGCCTATGGCAGGGGAGCGCCGGGGAGCTGTTTTTT.

The chain has TRBV7-9 and TRBJ2-7; D gene ambiguous. Germline V lookup: CDR1 SEHNR, CDR2 FQNEAQ (reference sequence). The CDR3 is 15 amino acids. The V and J ends lost 6 bases and 5 bases respectively, with 20 bases between them. CDR3 protein: CASSPLGRAWDEQYF. CDR3 DNA: TGTGCCAGCAGTCCCCTTGGGCGCGCGTGGGACGAGCAGTACTTC.

This chain connects TRBV25-1 to TRBJ1-1, with D hard to call. V was shortened by 6 bases and J by 10 bases, with 24 bases between the two germline ends. In germline, CDR1 is MGHDK, CDR2 SYGVNS. The CDR3 loop spans 15 amino acids. The CDR3 nucleotides are TGTGCCAGCAGCGACCGTTTCGACCCCTCCGGGAGAGCTTTCTTT. Residues: CASSDRFDPSGRAFF.

J is TRBJ2-1 and V is TRBV10-3, with 9 bases matching TRBD2. V shed 10 bases, J shed 7 bases, and the junction held 11 bases outside the gene matches. The CDR3 is 14 residues long. Germline-derived CDR1 and CDR2 are ENHRY and SYGVKD. CDR3 amino acids: CATGGGLALNEQFF. CDR3 sequence (DNA): TGTGCCACGGGGGGAGGACTAGCGTTAAATGAGCAGTTCTTC.

The chain employs TRBV7-8 and TRBJ2-5, with 9 nucleotides matching TRBD2. The V and J ends lost 5 bases and 2 bases, in that order; junction bases with no gene match: 9. The CDR3 length is 16 residues. CDR1 and CDR2 from the germline V gene are SGHVS and FQNEAQ. The CDR3 sequence is CASSQRTSAIQETQYF. DNA for the CDR3: TGTGCCAGCAGCCAGCGGACTAGCGCCATTCAAGAGACCCAGTACTTC.